The clone carrying this TCR beta chain appeared a few times. The sample is drawn from a study of blood T cells in healthy people across ages. A sample-barcoded 5' primer and a J-beta primer mix were used in a second PCR of roughly 7 to 11 cycles. TCRdb reanalysed the 5' RACE reads using MiXCR and keeps one entry per CDR3 protein. The sample carries about 1.7 million distinct CDR3 sequences, over 25% recorded once. The CDR3 extends over 14 amino acids. Germline CDR1 SGHNT, CDR2 YYREEE (reference sequence). Trimming cost V 5 bases and J 5 bases, with 16 bases left between them. Sequences were obtained from blood. This TCR derives from a woman in her 30s in good health. V is TRBV5-4 and J is TRBJ1-1; D is undetermined. CDR3 amino acids: CASRTTLSETEAFF. DNA for the CDR3: TGTGCCAGCAGGACGACTCTAAGCGAGACTGAAGCTTTCTTT.